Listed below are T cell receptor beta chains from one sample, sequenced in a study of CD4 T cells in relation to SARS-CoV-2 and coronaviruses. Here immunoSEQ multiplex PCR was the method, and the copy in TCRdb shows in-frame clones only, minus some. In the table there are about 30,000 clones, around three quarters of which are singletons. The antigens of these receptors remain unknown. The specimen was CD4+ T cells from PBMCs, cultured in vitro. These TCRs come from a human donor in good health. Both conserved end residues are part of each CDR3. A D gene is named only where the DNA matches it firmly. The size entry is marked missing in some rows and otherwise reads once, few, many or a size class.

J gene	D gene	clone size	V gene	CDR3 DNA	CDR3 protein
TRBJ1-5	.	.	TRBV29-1	TGCAGCGTCGACCGGGGATGCAGCAATCAGCCCCAGCATTTT	CSVDRGCSNQPQHF
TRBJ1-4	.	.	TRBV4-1	TGCGCCAGCAGCCGGGAGTACGAAAAACTGTTTTTT	CASSREYEKLFF
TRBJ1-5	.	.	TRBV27	TGTGCCAGCAGTCCCGGGACGGTTAGCAATCAGCCCCAGCATTTT	CASSPGTVSNQPQHF
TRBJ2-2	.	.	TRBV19	TGTGCCAGTAAGGGGGTCTCCAACACCGGGGAGCTGTTTTTT	CASKGVSNTGELFF
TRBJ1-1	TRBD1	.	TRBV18	TGTGCCAGCTCACCGCGGGACAGGGGCGGCACTGAAGCTTTCTTT	CASSPRDRGGTEAFF
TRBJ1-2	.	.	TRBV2	TGTGCCAGCACCCGACAGGCTTTAAACCTGCGCGGCTACACCTTC	CASTRQALNLRGYTF
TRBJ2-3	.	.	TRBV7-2	TGTGCCAGCAGAACTGGGACTCTGGGGAGCGATACGCAGTATTTT	CASRTGTLGSDTQYF
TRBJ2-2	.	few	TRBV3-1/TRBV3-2	TGCCGCTTGGGACGGGCCGGGGAGCTGTTTTTT	CRLGRAGELFF
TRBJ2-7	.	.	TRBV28	TGTGCCAGCAGTTTAATGCTCCCAACCCGGGACGAGCAGTACTTC	CASSLMLPTRDEQYF
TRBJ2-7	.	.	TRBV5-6	TGTGCCAGCAGCTTGGGCAGGGGTCGTGACGAGCAGTACTTC	CASSLGRGRDEQYF
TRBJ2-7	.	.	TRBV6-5	TGTGCCAGCAGTCCCCTGACAGGATCGGTAGAGCAGTACTTC	CASSPLTGSVEQYF
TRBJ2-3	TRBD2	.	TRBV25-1	TGTGCCAGCAGTGAGCGGGAGGGACGCACAGATACGCAGTATTTT	CASSEREGRTDTQYF
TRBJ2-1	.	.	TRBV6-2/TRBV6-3	TGTGCCAGCAGTTCGCCACTCCTCTCCTACAATGAGCAGTTCTTC	CASSSPLLSYNEQFF
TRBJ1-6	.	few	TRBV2	TGTGCCAGCAGTGAAGTATCACCCCAGGGTTCCTATAATTCACCCCTCCACTTT	CASSEVSPQGSYNSPLHF